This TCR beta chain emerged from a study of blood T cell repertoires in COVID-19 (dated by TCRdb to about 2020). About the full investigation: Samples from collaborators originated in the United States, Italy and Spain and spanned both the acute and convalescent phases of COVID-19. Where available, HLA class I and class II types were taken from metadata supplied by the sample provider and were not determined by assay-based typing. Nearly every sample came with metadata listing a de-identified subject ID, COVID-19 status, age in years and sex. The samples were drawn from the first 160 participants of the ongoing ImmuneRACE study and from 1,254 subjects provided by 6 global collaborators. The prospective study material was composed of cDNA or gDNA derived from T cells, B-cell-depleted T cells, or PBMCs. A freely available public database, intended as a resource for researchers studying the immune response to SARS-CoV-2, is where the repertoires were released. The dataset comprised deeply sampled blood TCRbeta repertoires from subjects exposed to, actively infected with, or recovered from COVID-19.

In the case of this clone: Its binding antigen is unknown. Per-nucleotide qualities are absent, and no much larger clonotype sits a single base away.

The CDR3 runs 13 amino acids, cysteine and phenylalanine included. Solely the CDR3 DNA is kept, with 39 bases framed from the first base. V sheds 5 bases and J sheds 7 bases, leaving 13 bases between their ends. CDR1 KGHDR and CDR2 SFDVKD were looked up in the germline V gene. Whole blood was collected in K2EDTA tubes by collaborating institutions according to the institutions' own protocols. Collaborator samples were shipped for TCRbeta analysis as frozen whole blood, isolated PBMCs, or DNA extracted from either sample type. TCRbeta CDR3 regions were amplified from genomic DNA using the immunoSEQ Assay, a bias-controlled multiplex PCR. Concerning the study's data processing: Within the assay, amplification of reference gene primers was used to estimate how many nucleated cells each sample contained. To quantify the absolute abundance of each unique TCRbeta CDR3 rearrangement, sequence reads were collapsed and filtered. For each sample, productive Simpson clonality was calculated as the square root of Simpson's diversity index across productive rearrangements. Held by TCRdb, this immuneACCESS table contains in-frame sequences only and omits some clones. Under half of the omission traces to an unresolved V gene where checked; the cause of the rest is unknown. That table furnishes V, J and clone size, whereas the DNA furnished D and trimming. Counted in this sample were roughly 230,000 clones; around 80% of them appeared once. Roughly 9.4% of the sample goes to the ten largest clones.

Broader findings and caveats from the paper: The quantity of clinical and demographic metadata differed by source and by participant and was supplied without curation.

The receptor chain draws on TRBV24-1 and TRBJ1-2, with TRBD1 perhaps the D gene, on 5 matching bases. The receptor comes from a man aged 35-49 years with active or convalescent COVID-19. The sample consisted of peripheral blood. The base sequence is TGTGCCACCAGTGGGCGGGGCTCGTTTGGCTACACCTTC. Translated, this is CATSGRGSFGYTF.